This TCR beta chain came from a study of OX40 agonist ivuxolimab in advanced cancers. At the level of the study: Intravenous ivuxolimab was administered to patients every 2 weeks at 0.01 to 10 mg/kg. General study points: More expanded clones were found, on average, in CD8+ than in CD4+ T cells. Dosing at 0.1 to 3.0 mg/kg was accompanied by clonal expansion of CD4+ and CD8+ blood T cells by week 6. The authors also found low normalized T-cell clonal expansion in some nonresponders.

Turning to this clone: Its antigen is currently unknown.

The data were produced by immunoSEQ multiplex PCR, yet TCRdb's version contains in-frame clones alone and is incomplete. The repertoire consists of tens of thousands of clones, with approximately 85% occurring once and the leading ten covering roughly 2.2%. This CDR3 region has 12 residues. Germline CDR1 and CDR2: MNHEY and SMNVEV (reference sequence). Between the trimmed V and J ends, which lost 3 bases and 4 bases, there was a span of 6 bases. This receptor was obtained from an adult with an advanced solid tumor such as melanoma, head and neck, liver or kidney cancer. Here the sequenced sample was CD4+ or CD8+ T cells sorted from blood, taken in a trial of the OX40 agonist ivuxolimab. This rearrangement joins TRBV27 to TRBJ1-2; TRBD1 might be the D (5 bases). The CDR3 here is CASSFTGYGYTF. The CDR3 DNA reads TGTGCCAGCAGTTTTACAGGCTATGGCTACACCTTC.